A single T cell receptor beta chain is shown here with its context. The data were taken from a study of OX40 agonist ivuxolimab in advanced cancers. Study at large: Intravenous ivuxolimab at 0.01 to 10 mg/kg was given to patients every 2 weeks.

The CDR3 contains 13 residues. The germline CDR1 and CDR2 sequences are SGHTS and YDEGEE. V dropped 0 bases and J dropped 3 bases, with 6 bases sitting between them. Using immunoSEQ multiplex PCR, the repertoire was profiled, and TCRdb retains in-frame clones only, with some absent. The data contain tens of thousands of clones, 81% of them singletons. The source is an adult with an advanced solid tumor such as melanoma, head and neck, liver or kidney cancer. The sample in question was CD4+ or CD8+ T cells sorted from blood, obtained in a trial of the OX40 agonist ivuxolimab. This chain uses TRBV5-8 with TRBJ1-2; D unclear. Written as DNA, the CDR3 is TGTGCCAGCAGCTTGGAGAACTACTATGGCTACACCTTC. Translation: CASSLENYYGYTF.